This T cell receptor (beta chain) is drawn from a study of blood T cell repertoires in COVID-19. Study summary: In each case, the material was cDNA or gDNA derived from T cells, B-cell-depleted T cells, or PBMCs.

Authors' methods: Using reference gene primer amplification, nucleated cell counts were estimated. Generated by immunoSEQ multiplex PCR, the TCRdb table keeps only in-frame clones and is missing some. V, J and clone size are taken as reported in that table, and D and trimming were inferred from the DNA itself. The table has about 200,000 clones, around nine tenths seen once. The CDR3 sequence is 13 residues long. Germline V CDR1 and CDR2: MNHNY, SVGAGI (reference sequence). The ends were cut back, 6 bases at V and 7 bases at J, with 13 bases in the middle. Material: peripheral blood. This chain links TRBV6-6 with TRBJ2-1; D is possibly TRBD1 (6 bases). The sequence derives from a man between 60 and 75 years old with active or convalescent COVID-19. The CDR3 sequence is CASSTSGVNEQFF. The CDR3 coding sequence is TGTGCCAGCAGCACCTCAGGGGTTAATGAGCAGTTCTTC.